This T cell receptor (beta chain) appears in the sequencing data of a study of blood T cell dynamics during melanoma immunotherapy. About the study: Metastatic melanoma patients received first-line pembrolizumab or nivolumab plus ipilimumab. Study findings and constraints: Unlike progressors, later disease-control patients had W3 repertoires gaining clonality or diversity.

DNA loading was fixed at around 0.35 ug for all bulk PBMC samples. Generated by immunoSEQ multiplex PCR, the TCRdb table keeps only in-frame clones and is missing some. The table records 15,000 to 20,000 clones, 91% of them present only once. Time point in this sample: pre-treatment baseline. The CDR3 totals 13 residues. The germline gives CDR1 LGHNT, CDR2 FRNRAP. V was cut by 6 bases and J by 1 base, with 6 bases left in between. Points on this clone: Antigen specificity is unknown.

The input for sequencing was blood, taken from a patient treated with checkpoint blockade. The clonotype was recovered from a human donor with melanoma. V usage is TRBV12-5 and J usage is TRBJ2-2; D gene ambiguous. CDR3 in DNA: TGTGCTAGTGGGTACGAGAACACCGGGGAGCTGTTTTTT. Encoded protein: CASGYENTGELFF.